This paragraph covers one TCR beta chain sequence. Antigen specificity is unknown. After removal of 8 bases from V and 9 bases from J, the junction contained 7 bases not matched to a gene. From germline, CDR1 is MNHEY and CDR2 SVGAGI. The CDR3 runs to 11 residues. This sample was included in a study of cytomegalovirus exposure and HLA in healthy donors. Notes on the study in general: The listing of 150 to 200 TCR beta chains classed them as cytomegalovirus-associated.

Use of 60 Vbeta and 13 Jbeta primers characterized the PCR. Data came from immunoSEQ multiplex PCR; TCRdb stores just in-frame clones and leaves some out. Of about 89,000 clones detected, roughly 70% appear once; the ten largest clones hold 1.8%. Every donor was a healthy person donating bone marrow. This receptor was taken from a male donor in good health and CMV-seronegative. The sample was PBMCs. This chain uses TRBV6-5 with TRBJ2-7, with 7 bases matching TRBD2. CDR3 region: CASVMGGLQYF. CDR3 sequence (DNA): TGTGCCAGCGTCATGGGGGGGTTGCAGTACTTC.